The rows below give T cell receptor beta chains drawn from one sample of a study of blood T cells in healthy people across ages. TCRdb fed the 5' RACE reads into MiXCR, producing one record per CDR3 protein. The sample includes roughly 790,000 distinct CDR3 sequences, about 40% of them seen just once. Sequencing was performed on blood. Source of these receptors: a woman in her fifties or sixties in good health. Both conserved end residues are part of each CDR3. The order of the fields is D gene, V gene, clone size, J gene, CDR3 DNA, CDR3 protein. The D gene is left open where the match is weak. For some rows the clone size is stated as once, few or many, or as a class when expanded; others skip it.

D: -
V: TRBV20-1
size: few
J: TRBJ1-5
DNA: TGCAGTGCTAGCAAAGGGGCAAGGGATCAGCCCCAGCATTTT
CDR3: CSASKGARDQPQHF

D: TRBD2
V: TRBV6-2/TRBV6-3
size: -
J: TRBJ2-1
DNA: TGTGCCAGCAGTTACGGTCCGGGCGGGAGAGGTAATGGGCAGTTCTTC
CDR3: CASSYGPGGRGNGQFF

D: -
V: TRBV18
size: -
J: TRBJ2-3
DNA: TGTGCCAGCTCACCCCAGAGGGAGACCACAGATACGCAGTATTTT
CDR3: CASSPQRETTDTQYF

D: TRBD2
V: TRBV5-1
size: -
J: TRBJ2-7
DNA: TGCGCCAGCAGCTTTGATCCTAGCGGGAGCTCCTACGAGCAGTACTTC
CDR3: CASSFDPSGSSYEQYF

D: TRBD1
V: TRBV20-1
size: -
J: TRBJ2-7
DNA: TGCAGTGCTAGCCCCACGGGACAGGTAAACTACGAGCAGTACTTC
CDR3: CSASPTGQVNYEQYF

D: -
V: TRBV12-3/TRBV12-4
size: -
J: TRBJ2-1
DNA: TGTGCCAGCAGTGGGTCGCAAAGCTCCTACAATGAGCAGTTCTTC
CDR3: CASSGSQSSYNEQFF

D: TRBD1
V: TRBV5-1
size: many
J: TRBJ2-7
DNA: TGCGCCAGCAGCACCGGGGACAGGGCTGAGCAGTACTTC
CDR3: CASSTGDRAEQYF

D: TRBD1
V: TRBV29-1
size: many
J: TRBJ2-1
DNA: TGCAGCGTCCGATCGGGACAGGGGTACAATGAGCAGTTCTTC
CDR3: CSVRSGQGYNEQFF

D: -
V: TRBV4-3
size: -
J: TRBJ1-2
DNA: TGCGCCAGCAGCCAAGAGGGGAGCAGAGCACACTATGTCGGCTACACCTTC
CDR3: CASSQEGSRAHYVGYTF

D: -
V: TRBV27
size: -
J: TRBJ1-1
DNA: TGTGCCAGCAGTTTATCCCGCAGGGGGAACACTGAAGCTTTCTTT
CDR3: CASSLSRRGNTEAFF

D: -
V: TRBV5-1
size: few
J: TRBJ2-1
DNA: TGCGCCAGCAGCTTAGACCGAGGGGGAAACAATGAGCAGTTCTTC
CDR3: CASSLDRGGNNEQFF

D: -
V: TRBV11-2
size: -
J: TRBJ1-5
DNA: TGTGCCAGCAGCTTAGTTGTGGGCGCGGGTCAGCCCCAGCATTTT
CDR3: CASSLVVGAGQPQHF

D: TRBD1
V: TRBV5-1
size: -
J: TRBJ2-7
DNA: TGCGCCAGCAGCCCACTAAACCCGGGACAGGGATCCTACGAGCAGTACTTC
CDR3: CASSPLNPGQGSYEQYF

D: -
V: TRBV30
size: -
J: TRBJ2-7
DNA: TGTGCCTGGAGCCCGACGGCCTACGAGCAGTACTTC
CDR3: CAWSPTAYEQYF

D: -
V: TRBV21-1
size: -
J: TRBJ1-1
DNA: TGTGCCAGCAGACCCTCACAGGGTACGACAACTGAAGCTTTCTTT
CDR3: CASRPSQGTTTEAFF

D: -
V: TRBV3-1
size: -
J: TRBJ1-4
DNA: TGTGCCAGCAGCCAAGTTTCGTGGGGAAATGAAAAACTGTTTTTT
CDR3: CASSQVSWGNEKLFF

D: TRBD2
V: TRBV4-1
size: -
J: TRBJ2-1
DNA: TGCGCCAGCAGCCAAGTGGATATGGGACTAGCCTCCTACAATGAGCAGTTCTTC
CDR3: CASSQVDMGLASYNEQFF

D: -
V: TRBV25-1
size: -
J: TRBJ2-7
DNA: TGTGCCAGCAGTGAGGGCAGGGGAGCCACCTACGAGCAGTACTTC
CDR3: CASSEGRGATYEQYF

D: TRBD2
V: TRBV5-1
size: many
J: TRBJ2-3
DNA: TGCGCCAGCAGCTTGGCCGCGCGGGGGGAATCAGATACGCAGTATTTT
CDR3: CASSLAARGESDTQYF

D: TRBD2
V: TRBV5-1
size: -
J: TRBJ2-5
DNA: TGCGCCAGCAGCTTGGCCGAATTCGCGGGAGAAGAGACCCAGTACTTC
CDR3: CASSLAEFAGEETQYF

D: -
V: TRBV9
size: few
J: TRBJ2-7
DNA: TGTGCCAGCAGCGTATGGCAGGATAGGAACGAGCAGTACTTC
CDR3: CASSVWQDRNEQYF

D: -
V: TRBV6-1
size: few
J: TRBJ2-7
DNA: TGTGCCAGCAAAGAGATTCGGGACGGGTCCTACGAGCAGTACTTC
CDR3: CASKEIRDGSYEQYF

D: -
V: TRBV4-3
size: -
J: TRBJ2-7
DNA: TGCGCCAGCAGCCAAGATTTGGGGAACGAGCAGTACTTC
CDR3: CASSQDLGNEQYF

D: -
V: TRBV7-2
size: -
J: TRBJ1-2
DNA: TGTGCCAGCAGCTTTCCAGGCATAAATGGCTACACCTTC
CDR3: CASSFPGINGYTF

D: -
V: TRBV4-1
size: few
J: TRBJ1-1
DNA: TGCGCCAGCAGCCGAGGTTCAGGGGAGGACACTGAAGCTTTCTTT
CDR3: CASSRGSGEDTEAFF

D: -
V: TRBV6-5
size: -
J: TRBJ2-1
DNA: TGTGCCAGCAGTTACGCAGACAATGAGCAGTTCTTC
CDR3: CASSYADNEQFF

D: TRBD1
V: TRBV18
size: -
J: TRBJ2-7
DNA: TGTGCCAGCTCACCTCGTCGGGACAGGGGACCCTACGAGCAGTACTTC
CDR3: CASSPRRDRGPYEQYF

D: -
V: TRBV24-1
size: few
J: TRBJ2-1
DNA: TGTGCCACCAGTGATTCAGCCCCGAGCTCCTACAATGAGCAGTTCTTC
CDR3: CATSDSAPSSYNEQFF

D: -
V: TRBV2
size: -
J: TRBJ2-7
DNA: TGTGCCAGCAGTGAAGCGGGGGGAGTTGTTACTTACGAGCAGTACTTC
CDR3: CASSEAGGVVTYEQYF

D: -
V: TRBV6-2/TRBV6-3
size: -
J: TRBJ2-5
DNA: TGTGCCAGCAGTTACGACCGTCCAGAGACCCAGTACTTC
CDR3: CASSYDRPETQYF

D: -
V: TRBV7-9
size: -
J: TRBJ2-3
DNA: TGTGCCAGCAGCCCTAATACGGGGGAATTAGATACGCAGTATTTT
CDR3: CASSPNTGELDTQYF

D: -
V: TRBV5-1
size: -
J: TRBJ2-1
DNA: TGCGCCAGCAGCTTGACGGCAGGAGGGGGCGAGCAGTTCTTC
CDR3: CASSLTAGGGEQFF

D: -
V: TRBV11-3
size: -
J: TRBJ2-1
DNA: TGTGCCAGCAGCCGAGGACGGGAATCCAATGAGCAGTTCTTC
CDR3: CASSRGRESNEQFF

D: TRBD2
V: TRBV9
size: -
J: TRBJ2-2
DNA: TGTGCCAGCAGCGTTGACGGGGGGGCCCCCGGGGAGCTGTTTTTT
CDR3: CASSVDGGAPGELFF

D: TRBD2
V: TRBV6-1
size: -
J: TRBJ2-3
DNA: TGTGCCAGCAGTGACGGCGGGGGGTACACAGATACGCAGTATTTT
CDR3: CASSDGGGYTDTQYF

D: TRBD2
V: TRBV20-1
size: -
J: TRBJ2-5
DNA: TGCAGTGCTAGAAGGACTAGCGGGAAAACCCTGCCCCAGTACTTC
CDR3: CSARRTSGKTLPQYF

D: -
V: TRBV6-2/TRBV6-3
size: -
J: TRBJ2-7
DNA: TGTGCCAGCAGCACCAGGGGAAGGTTCTACGAGCAGTACTTC
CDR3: CASSTRGRFYEQYF

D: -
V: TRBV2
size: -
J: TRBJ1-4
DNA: TGTGCCAGCACCGTTAGGGATTATAATGAAAAACTGTTTTTT
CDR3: CASTVRDYNEKLFF

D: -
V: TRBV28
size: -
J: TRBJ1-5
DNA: TGTGCCAGCGCCTCCGGGGGAGCGGGGGGATATAGCAATCAGCCCCAGCATTTT
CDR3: CASASGGAGGYSNQPQHF

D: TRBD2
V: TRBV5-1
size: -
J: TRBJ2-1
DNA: TGCGCCAGCGGCTTAGGAGCGGGAGGTTCCTACAATGAGCAGTTCTTC
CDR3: CASGLGAGGSYNEQFF

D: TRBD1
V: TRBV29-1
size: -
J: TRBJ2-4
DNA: TGCAGCGTTGAGGTTGGGGACAGGGGGCTTAACAAAAACATTCAGTACTTC
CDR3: CSVEVGDRGLNKNIQYF

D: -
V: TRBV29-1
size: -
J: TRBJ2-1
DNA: TGCAGCGTTCGAAGGGATGAGCAGTTCTTC
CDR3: CSVRRDEQFF

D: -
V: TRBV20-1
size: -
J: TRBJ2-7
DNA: TGCAGTGCTAGCGCAGCCCTCGAGCAGTACTTC
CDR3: CSASAALEQYF

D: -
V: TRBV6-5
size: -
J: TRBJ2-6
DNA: TGTGCCAGCAGTTACTCCCGGGTGTCTGGGGCCAACGTCCTGACTTTC
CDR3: CASSYSRVSGANVLTF

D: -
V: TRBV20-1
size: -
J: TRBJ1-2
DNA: TGCAGTGCTAGTCACAGGGCCTCGCGAGGCTACACCTTC
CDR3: CSASHRASRGYTF

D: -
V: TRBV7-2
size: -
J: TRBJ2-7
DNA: TGTGCCAACACCGAAACTGGTTACAATGAGCAGTACTTC
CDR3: CANTETGYNEQYF

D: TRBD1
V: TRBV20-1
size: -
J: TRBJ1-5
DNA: TGCAGTGCTAGAGGGGGACAGGGGGTCGGCAATCAGCCCCAGCATTTT
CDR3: CSARGGQGVGNQPQHF

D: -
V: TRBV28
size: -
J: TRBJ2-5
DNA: TGTGCCAGCAGTATTATCGAGCCGGGTGAGACCCAGTACTTC
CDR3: CASSIIEPGETQYF

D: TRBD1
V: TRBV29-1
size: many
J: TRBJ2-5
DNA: TGCAGCGTCGTAGACAGGGGGCTAGGAGAGACCCAGTACTTC
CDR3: CSVVDRGLGETQYF

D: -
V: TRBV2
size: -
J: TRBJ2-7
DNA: TGTGCCAGCAGCGCAGGGCTGAGCGAGCAGTACTTC
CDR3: CASSAGLSEQYF

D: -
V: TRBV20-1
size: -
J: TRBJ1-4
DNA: TGCAGTGCTAGAGCGCTATATTCTAATGAAAAACTGTTTTTT
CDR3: CSARALYSNEKLFF

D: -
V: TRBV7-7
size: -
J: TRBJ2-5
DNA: TGTGCTAGCAGCTTAGCCCAACAGGGCGCCCAAGAGACCCAGTACTTC
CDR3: CASSLAQQGAQETQYF

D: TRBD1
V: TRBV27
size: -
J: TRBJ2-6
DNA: TGTGCCAGCGGTTTATCTTGGACAGGGGATGGGGCCAACGTCCTGACTTTC
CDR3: CASGLSWTGDGANVLTF

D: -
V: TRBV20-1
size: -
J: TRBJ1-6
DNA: TGCAGTGCCCAGGGAGTTGTTGAATCACCCCTCCACTTT
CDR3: CSAQGVVESPLHF

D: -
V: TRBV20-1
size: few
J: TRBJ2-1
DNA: TGCAGTGCTAGAGAGACGTCAGGGTTCGGGCAGTTCTTC
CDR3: CSARETSGFGQFF

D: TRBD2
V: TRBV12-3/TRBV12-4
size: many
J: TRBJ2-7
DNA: TGTGCCAGCTCGGGACTAGGGTCAGGCGAGCAGTACTTC
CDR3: CASSGLGSGEQYF